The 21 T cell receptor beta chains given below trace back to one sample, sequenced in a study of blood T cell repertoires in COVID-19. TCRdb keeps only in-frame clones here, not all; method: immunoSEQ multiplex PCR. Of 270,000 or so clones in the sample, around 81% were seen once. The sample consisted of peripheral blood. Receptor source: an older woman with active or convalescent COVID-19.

The CDR3 nucleotides are TGTGCCAGCAGCTTAGATACAGGGATTTTGACTGAAGCTTTCTTT. Translation: CASSLDTGILTEAFF. The chain combines TRBV7-2 with TRBJ1-1; D is perhaps TRBD1 (6 bases). The V end lost 1 base, the J end lost 5 bases, and 14 bases lay between the germline ends. This CDR3 has 15 residues. Germline V CDR1 and CDR2: SGHTA, FQGNSA.

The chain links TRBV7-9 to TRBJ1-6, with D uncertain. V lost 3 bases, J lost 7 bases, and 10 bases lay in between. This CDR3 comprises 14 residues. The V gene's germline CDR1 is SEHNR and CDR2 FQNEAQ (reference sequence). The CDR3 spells CASSFGERNSPLHF. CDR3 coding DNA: TGTGCCAGCAGCTTCGGGGAGAGGAATTCACCCCTCCACTTT.

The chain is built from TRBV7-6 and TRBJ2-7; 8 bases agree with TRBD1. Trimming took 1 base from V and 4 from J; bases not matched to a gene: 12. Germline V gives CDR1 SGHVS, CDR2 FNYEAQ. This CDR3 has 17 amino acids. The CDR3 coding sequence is TGTGCCAGCAGCTTAGGCCAACGGGACAGGAGAGTGTACGAGCAGTACTTC. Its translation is CASSLGQRDRRVYEQYF.

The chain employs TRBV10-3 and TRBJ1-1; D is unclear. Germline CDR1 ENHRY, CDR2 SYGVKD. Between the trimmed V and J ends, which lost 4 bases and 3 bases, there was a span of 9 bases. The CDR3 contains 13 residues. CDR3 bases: TGTGCCATCAGTGTCGGGGTGGACACTGAAGCTTTCTTT. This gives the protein CAISVGVDTEAFF.

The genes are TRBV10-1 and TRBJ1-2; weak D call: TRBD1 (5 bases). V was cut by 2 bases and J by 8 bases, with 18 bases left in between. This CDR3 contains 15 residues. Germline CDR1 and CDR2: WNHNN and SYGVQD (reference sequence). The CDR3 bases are TGCGCCAGCAGTGAGCCCCTTAACAGGATGAACGGCTACACCTTC. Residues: CASSEPLNRMNGYTF.

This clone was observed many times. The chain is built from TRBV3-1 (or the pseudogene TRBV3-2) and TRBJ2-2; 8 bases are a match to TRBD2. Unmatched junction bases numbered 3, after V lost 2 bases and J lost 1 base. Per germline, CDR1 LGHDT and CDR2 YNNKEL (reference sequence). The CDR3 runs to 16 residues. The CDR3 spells CASSQRRGENTGELFF. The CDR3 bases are TGTGCCAGCAGCCAACGGCGGGGGGAGAACACCGGGGAGCTGTTTTTT.

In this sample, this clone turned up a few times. CDR3: CASSVTGFSSGNTIYF. The CDR3 DNA reads TGCGCCAGCAGCGTCACAGGGTTCTCCTCTGGAAACACCATATATTTT. This chain connects TRBV5-1 to TRBJ1-3, with TRBD1 as a possible D gene (6 bases). V lost 4 bases, J lost 0 bases, and 14 bases lay in between. CDR3 length equals 16 residues. Germline V gene lookup returns CDR1 SGHRS and CDR2 YFSETQ.

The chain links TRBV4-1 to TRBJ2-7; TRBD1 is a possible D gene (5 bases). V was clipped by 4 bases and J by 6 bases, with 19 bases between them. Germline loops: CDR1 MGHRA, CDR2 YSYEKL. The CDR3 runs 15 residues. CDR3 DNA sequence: TGCGCCAGCAGCCTAGCCGGCGGCAGGGCGGTCGAGCAGTACTTC. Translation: CASSLAGGRAVEQYF.

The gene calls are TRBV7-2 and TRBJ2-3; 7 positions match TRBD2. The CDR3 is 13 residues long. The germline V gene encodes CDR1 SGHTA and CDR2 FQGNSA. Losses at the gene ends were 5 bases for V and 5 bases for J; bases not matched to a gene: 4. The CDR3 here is CASSGRVGDTQYF. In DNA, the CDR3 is TGTGCCAGCAGCGGGAGGGTCGGAGATACGCAGTATTTT.

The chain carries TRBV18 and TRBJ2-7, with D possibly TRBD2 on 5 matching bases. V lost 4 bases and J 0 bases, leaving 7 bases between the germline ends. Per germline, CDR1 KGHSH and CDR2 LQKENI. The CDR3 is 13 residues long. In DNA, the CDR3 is TGTGCCAGCTCACTTGGGAGCTCCTACGAGCAGTACTTC. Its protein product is CASSLGSSYEQYF.

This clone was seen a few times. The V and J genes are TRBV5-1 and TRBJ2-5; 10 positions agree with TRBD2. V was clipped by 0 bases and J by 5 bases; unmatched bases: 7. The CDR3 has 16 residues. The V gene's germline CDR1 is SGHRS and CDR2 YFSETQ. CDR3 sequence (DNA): TGCGCCAGCAGCTTGGTCCTAGCGGGGGCCGGGGAGACCCAGTACTTC. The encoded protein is CASSLVLAGAGETQYF.

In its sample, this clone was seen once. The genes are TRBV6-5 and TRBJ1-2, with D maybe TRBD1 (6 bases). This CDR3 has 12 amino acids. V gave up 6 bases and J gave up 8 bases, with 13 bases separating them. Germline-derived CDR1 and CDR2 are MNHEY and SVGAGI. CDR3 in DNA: TGTGCCAGCAGGCTGACAGGTCAAGGCTACACCTTC. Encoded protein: CASRLTGQGYTF.

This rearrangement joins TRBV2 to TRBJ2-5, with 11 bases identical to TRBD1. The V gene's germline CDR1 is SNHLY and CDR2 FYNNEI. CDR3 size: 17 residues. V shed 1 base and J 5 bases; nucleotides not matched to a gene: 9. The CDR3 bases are TGTGCCAGCAGTGAAGAAGCGTGGACAGGGGGCGGGGAGACCCAGTACTTC. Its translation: CASSEEAWTGGGETQYF.

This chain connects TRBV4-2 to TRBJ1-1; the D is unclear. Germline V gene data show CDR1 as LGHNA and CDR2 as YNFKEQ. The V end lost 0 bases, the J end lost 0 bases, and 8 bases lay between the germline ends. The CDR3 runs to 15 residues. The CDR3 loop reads CASSQEKDMNTEAFF. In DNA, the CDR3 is TGTGCCAGCAGCCAAGAGAAAGACATGAACACTGAAGCTTTCTTT.

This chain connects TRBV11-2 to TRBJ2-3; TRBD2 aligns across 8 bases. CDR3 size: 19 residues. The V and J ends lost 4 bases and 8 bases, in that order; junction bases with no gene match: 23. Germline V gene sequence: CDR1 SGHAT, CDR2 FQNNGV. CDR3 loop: CASSSLRGAGSRGLLTQYF. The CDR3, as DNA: TGTGCCAGCAGCTCCCTGCGGGGGGCGGGCTCCAGGGGTTTACTTACGCAGTATTTT.

The CDR3 loop is CASSIVLGGGVYNEQFF. CDR3 nucleotides: TGTGCCAGTAGTATAGTGCTCGGCGGGGGAGTATACAATGAGCAGTTCTTC. The rearrangement uses TRBV19 and TRBJ2-1, with TRBD2 matching over 7 bases. The CDR3 runs 17 residues. Looked up from germline, CDR1 is LNHDA and CDR2 is SQIVND (reference sequence). V was clipped by 1 base and J by 4 bases; unmatched bases: 10.

The CDR3 sequence: CASSLFGGANNSPLHF. CDR3 in DNA: TGTGCCAGCAGCTTATTCGGTGGGGCGAATAATTCACCCCTCCACTTT. The chain has TRBV7-2 and TRBJ1-6, with a tentative D call TRBD1 (5 bases). CDR3 length: 16 amino acids. CDR1 is SGHTA and CDR2 is FQGNSA in the germline V gene. V was cut by 2 bases and J by 5 bases, with 13 bases left in between.

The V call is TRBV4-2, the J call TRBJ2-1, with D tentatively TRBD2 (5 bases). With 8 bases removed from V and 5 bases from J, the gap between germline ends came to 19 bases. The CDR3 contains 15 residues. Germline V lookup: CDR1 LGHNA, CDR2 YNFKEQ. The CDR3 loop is CASAAARGRNNEQFF. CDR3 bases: TGTGCCAGCGCCGCAGCCCGGGGAAGGAACAATGAGCAGTTCTTC.

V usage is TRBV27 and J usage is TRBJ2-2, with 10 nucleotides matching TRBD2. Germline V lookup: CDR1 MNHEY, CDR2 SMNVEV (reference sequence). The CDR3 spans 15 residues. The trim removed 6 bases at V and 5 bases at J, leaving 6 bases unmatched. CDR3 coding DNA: TGTGCCAGCAGGAGACAGCGGGGGGGTACCGGGGAGCTGTTTTTT. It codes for CASRRQRGGTGELFF.

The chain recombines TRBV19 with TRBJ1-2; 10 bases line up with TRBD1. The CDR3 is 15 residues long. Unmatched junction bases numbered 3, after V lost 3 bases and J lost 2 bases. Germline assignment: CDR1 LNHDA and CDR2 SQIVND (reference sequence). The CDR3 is CASSMQGQGNYGYTF. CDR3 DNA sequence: TGTGCCAGTAGTATGCAGGGACAGGGGAACTATGGCTACACCTTC.

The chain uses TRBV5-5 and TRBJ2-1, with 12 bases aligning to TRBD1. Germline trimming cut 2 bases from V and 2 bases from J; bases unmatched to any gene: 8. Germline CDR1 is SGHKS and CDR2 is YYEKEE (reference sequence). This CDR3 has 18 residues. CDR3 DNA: TGTGCCAGCAGCTTTAAGGGACAGGGGGCAGGGACCTACAATGAGCAGTTCTTC. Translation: CASSFKGQGAGTYNEQFF.